This TCR beta chain was recovered during a study of CD8 T cells in Susac syndrome. Whole-study findings and limits: Only a relatively small number of individuals were included in the TCR sequencing and HLA analysis.

Sequencing targeted TCR beta in T cells from blood (CD8+ and CD4+). The CD8+ and CD4+ T cells were negatively isolated, with the TEMRA cells enriched by FACS. An amount of RNA that ranged from roughly 0.5 to 1 ug was reverse transcribed with random hexamers. Amplification of TCR beta CDR3 across 54 Vbeta and 13 Jbeta was performed with immunoSEQ multiplex PCR. Each CDR3 protein is one row after TCRdb ran MiXCR on the immunoSEQ multiplex PCR reads. The sample consists of about 280,000 distinct CDR3 sequences, around 84% of them appearing once. This clonotype appeared a few times. Its antigen is unidentified. Germline values: CDR1 SGHRS, CDR2 YFSETQ. CDR3 length: 17 amino acids. Trimming cost V 4 bases and J 3 bases; bases outside gene matches: 16.

Material: CD8+ T cells from PBMCs. This sequence was found in a human donor with multiple sclerosis. The chain carries TRBV5-1 and TRBJ2-7; 7 nucleotides align to TRBD1. Here the CDR3 DNA reads TGCGCCAGCAGCCCCCAGGGGGTTGCCCTTGACTACTACGAGCAGTACTTC. As protein: CASSPQGVALDYYEQYF.